Listed below are T cell receptor beta chains from one sample, sequenced in a study of blood T cell repertoires in COVID-19. Measured with immunoSEQ multiplex PCR; TCRdb has only the in-frame clones, and not every one. The sample records more than 200,000 clones, 80% to 85% being singletons. The sample was peripheral blood. The receptor set was obtained from a woman of 80 years or more with COVID-19, enrolled during active disease. Both conserved end residues are part of each CDR3. The D gene is left open where the match is weak. Rows may omit the clone size; those that give it use once, few, many or a size class.

>TRBV7-2|TRBD1|NA|TRBJ1-5
TGTGCCAGCAGCTTGACAGACAGGGACCAGCCCCAGCATTTT
CASSLTDRDQPQHF
>TRBV7-9|TRBD2|NA|TRBJ2-5
TGTGCCAGCAGCTTAGGGGTCCCTAGCGGTCAAGAGACCCAGTACTTC
CASSLGVPSGQETQYF
>TRBV6-4|TRBD2|few|TRBJ2-3
TGTGCCAGCAGTGAGGGGTTAGCGGGGTCCGATACGCAGTATTTT
CASSEGLAGSDTQYF
>TRBV7-9|NA|NA|TRBJ1-5
TGTGCCAGCAGCTTCCAATATCAGCCCCAGCATTTT
CASSFQYQPQHF
>TRBV5-4|TRBD2|NA|TRBJ2-2
TGTGCCAGCAGCGGGACTAGCGGAACCTCCGGGGAGCTGTTTTTT
CASSGTSGTSGELFF
>TRBV4-3|TRBD1|NA|TRBJ1-1
TGCGCCAGCAGCCGAGTGCCGGGACAGGGGGTGGATGAAGCTTTCTTT
CASSRVPGQGVDEAFF
>TRBV28|TRBD1|once|TRBJ1-5
TGTGCCAGCAGGCCAGGGGGTCCTAGCAATCAGCCCCAGCATTTT
CASRPGGPSNQPQHF
>TRBV29-1|NA|NA|TRBJ1-2
TGCAGCGTTTTTCTCGGACGGGAGTCCGATGGCTACACCTTC
CSVFLGRESDGYTF
>TRBV28|TRBD1|NA|TRBJ2-7
TGTGCCAGCAGTTTCCCCCGGACAGGGTACATCTACGAGCAGTACTTC
CASSFPRTGYIYEQYF
>TRBV5-8|NA|NA|TRBJ2-1
TGTGCCAGCAGCTTGGAATGGGGGGTGGCCTACAATGAGCAGTTCTTC
CASSLEWGVAYNEQFF
>TRBV6-2/TRBV6-3|NA|once|TRBJ2-5
TGTGCCAGCAGTCAAGGACATACCCAGTACTTC
CASSQGHTQYF
>TRBV14|TRBD1|few|TRBJ2-3
TGTGCCAGCAGCCAAGCCGAGGGGACAGGGCTCGGCACAGATACGCAGTATTTT
CASSQAEGTGLGTDTQYF
>TRBV7-6|TRBD1|NA|TRBJ2-1
TGTGCCAGCAGCTTAGATGGGACAGGGGCAACTTATGAGCAGTTCTTC
CASSLDGTGATYEQFF
>TRBV3-1/TRBV3-2|TRBD1|NA|TRBJ1-2
TGTGCCAGCAGCCGGGGACAGGGAGGCCACTATGGCTACACCTTC
CASSRGQGGHYGYTF
>TRBV5-6|NA|few|TRBJ2-7
TGTGCCAGCAGCTACGGGTCCTACGAGCAGTACTTC
CASSYGSYEQYF
>TRBV2|TRBD1|NA|TRBJ1-4
TGTGCCAGCGGGACAGCAAATGAAAAACTGTTTTTT
CASGTANEKLFF
>TRBV19|NA|NA|TRBJ1-6
TGTGCCACTTCTGGGGGGGCGAATAATTCACCCCTCCACTTT
CATSGGANNSPLHF
>TRBV6-5|NA|once|TRBJ1-1
TGTGCCAGCAGTTCCAGGGAGGGGGTACTCACTGAAGCTTTCTTT
CASSSREGVLTEAFF
>TRBV2|NA|NA|TRBJ2-1
TGTGCCAGCAGTGAAGCGGGGGGGCCTTACAATGAGCAGTTCTTC
CASSEAGGPYNEQFF
>TRBV4-2|TRBD2|NA|TRBJ2-1
TGTGCCAGCAGCCAAGTTGATAGCGGGGGGCGGGTTGAGCAGTTCTTC
CASSQVDSGGRVEQFF
>TRBV6-2/TRBV6-3|NA|NA|TRBJ2-4
TGTGCCAGCAGCACAGGGCACGTAGCCAAAAACATTCAGTACTTC
CASSTGHVAKNIQYF
>TRBV11-2|TRBD1|NA|TRBJ1-2
TGTGCCAGCAGCCCGGGACAGCCCTATGGCTACACCTTC
CASSPGQPYGYTF
>TRBV5-4|TRBD1|NA|TRBJ2-5
TGTGCCAGCAGCCTACAGGGGCAAGAGACCCAGTACTTC
CASSLQGQETQYF
>TRBV20-1|NA|once|TRBJ1-5
TGCAGTGCTAGTGCGGTCTATCAGGGCAATCAGCCCCAGCATTTT
CSASAVYQGNQPQHF
>TRBV28|NA|NA|TRBJ2-5
TGTGCCAGCAGTTGGTCGGACAGACAACAAGAGACCCAGTACTTC
CASSWSDRQQETQYF